The rows below give T cell receptor beta chains drawn from one sample of a study of regulatory T cells in long-lasting Graves disease. Using its own MiXCR run on the multiplex PCR reads, TCRdb lists one record per CDR3 protein. The sample holds around 400,000 distinct CDR3 sequences, 23% seen once. The source was peripheral blood mononuclear cells (PBMCs), collected when the disease was refractory, from a patient treated with antithyroid drugs. These receptors came from a female donor with Graves disease. CDR3s include the opening cysteine and the closing phenylalanine or tryptophan. D genes are given only for firm matches. Expanded clones get a size class; other rows say once, few or many, or leave the size out.

v_call	clone_size	d_call	j_call	cdr3_length	cdr3_aa	cdr3_nt
TRBV5-1	few	TRBD1	TRBJ2-6	17	CASSLGQGGSGANVLTF	TGCGCCAGCAGCTTGGGACAGGGGGGATCTGGGGCCAACGTCCTGACTTTC
TRBV7-2	few	TRBD1	TRBJ1-1	16	CASSPRDRVSGTEAFF	TGTGCCAGCAGCCCCCGGGACAGAGTTAGTGGCACTGAAGCTTTCTTT
TRBV15	.	.	TRBJ1-4	13	CATGRPNNEKLFF	TGTGCCACCGGGAGACCTAATAATGAAAAACTGTTTTTT
TRBV4-1	.	.	TRBJ2-2	15	CASSQVAGNTGELFF	TGCGCCAGCAGCCAAGTGGCGGGCAACACCGGGGAGCTGTTTTTT
TRBV27	many	.	TRBJ2-5	12	CASSPSVGAQYF	TGTGCCAGCAGTCCTTCTGTCGGTGCCCAGTACTTC
TRBV27	.	.	TRBJ1-2	16	CASSLNGVHANYGYTF	TGTGCCAGCAGTTTAAATGGGGTTCACGCTAACTATGGCTACACCTTC
TRBV7-8	.	TRBD1	TRBJ1-2	14	CASSLALTGGGYAF	TGTGCCAGCAGCTTAGCGTTGACAGGGGGTGGCTACGCCTTC
TRBV15	few	.	TRBJ2-6	16	CATSRPTGSGANVLTF	TGTGCCACCAGCAGACCCACAGGGTCTGGGGCCAACGTCCTGACTTTC
TRBV9	once	TRBD1	TRBJ1-2	15	CASRRTTTGADGYTF	TGTGCCAGCAGGCGAACTACGACAGGGGCGGATGGCTACACCTTC
TRBV20-1	many	.	TRBJ2-7	11	CSAWDTYEQYF	TGCAGTGCTTGGGACACCTACGAGCAGTACTTC
TRBV12-3/TRBV12-4	.	TRBD2	TRBJ2-1	15	CASSSSGRDDDEQFF	TGTGCCAGCAGTTCTAGCGGGAGGGACGACGATGAGCAGTTCTTC
TRBV12-3/TRBV12-4	.	.	TRBJ2-7	14	CASSSTGSSCEQYF	TGTGCCAGCAGTAGTACCGGGTCCTCCTGCGAGCAGTACTTC
TRBV24-1	few	TRBD2	TRBJ2-5	17	CATSDLQRSGVEETQYF	TGTGCCACCAGTGATTTGCAACGTAGCGGGGTTGAAGAGACCCAGTACTTC
TRBV24-1	.	.	TRBJ2-1	18	CATSDLGGNPALPNEQFF	TGTGCCACCAGTGATTTGGGAGGAAACCCCGCGCTTCCTAATGAGCAGTTCTTC
TRBV25-1	.	TRBD1	TRBJ2-1	13	CASYGQGGDEQFF	TGTGCCAGCTACGGACAGGGTGGCGATGAGCAGTTCTTC
TRBV7-6	.	TRBD2	TRBJ2-7	15	CASSLVREGQGEQYF	TGTGCCAGCAGCTTAGTCCGGGAGGGCCAGGGCGAGCAGTACTTC
TRBV5-5	few	.	TRBJ2-7	11	CASTVFEEQYF	TGTGCCAGCACCGTTTTTGAAGAGCAGTACTTC
TRBV4-1	many	TRBD1	TRBJ2-5	18	CASSQGTGFGGDQETQYF	TGCGCCAGCAGCCAGGGGACAGGATTTGGTGGGGATCAAGAGACCCAGTACTTC
TRBV5-1	.	TRBD2	TRBJ2-1	19	CASSIGTSGRAYSYNEQFF	TGCGCCAGCAGCATAGGGACTAGCGGGAGGGCCTACTCCTACAATGAGCAGTTCTTC
TRBV7-9	.	.	TRBJ2-7	14	CASSYEGRVYEQYF	TGTGCCAGCAGCTACGAGGGCAGGGTCTACGAGCAGTACTTC
TRBV5-6	few	.	TRBJ1-4	15	CASSSTTATNEKLFF	TGTGCCAGCAGCTCGACGACAGCAACTAATGAAAAACTGTTTTTT
TRBV20-1	few	.	TRBJ1-5	17	CSARVLAGDLSNQPQHF	TGCAGTGCTAGAGTTTTAGCAGGGGACCTTAGCAATCAGCCCCAGCATTTT
TRBV29-1	.	TRBD1	TRBJ1-1	14	CSVGRGQGFTEAFF	TGCAGCGTAGGCCGGGGACAGGGGTTTACTGAAGCTTTCTTT
TRBV20-1	.	.	TRBJ1-5	11	CSARRGQPQHF	TGCAGTGCCAGAAGGGGACAGCCCCAGCATTTT
TRBV10-3	.	TRBD1	TRBJ1-2	13	CAIRETGDNGYTF	TGTGCCATCAGGGAGACAGGGGATAATGGCTACACCTTC
TRBV7-6	.	.	TRBJ1-3	17	CASSLGSGTYSGNTIYF	TGTGCCAGCAGCTTAGGTTCCGGGACCTACTCTGGAAACACCATATATTTT
TRBV7-8	.	TRBD1	TRBJ2-6	19	CASSTRTGIIARGANVLTF	TGTGCCAGCAGCACGAGGACAGGGATTATCGCACGTGGGGCCAACGTCCTGACTTTC
TRBV28	many	TRBD1	TRBJ2-7	15	CASSFSGTGYYEQYF	TGTGCCAGCAGTTTTTCCGGGACAGGGTACTACGAGCAGTACTTC
TRBV5-6	.	TRBD2	TRBJ2-7	15	CASSLVGRERYEQYF	TGTGCCAGCAGCTTGGTAGGGCGGGAGCGCTACGAGCAGTACTTC
TRBV7-2	few	TRBD2	TRBJ2-5	17	CASSLGLAGGGQETQYF	TGTGCCAGCAGCTTAGGGCTAGCGGGAGGGGGGCAAGAGACCCAGTACTTC
TRBV9	few	TRBD1	TRBJ2-7	13	CASSVADRGEQYF	TGTGCCAGCAGCGTAGCGGACAGGGGCGAGCAGTACTTC
TRBV7-2	many	.	TRBJ2-7	13	CASSLQQAAEQYF	TGTGCCAGCAGCTTACAACAGGCAGCCGAGCAGTACTTC
TRBV18	many	.	TRBJ2-5	14	CASSPRPGKETQYF	TGTGCCAGCTCACCGCGACCGGGGAAAGAGACCCAGTACTTC
TRBV14	few	.	TRBJ2-2	16	CASSPRDFLNTGELFF	TGTGCCAGCAGCCCGCGGGACTTCCTGAACACCGGGGAGCTGTTTTTT
TRBV11-1	many	.	TRBJ2-7	13	CASSGDLSYEQYF	TGTGCCAGCAGCGGTGATCTTTCCTACGAGCAGTACTTC
TRBV30	few	.	TRBJ1-2	14	CAWSPLGGAEGYTF	TGTGCCTGGAGTCCCCTAGGGGGGGCTGAAGGCTACACCTTC
TRBV20-1	.	.	TRBJ2-7	14	CSASRDTDAYEQYF	TGCAGTGCCAGCCGGGACACTGACGCCTACGAGCAGTACTTC
TRBV2	.	.	TRBJ2-3	15	CASSEPHQSTDTQYF	TGTGCCAGCAGTGAACCCCACCAGAGCACAGATACGCAGTATTTT
TRBV3-1	.	TRBD2	TRBJ2-5	17	CASSQVTGGVKAETQYF	TGTGCCAGCAGCCAAGTTACGGGAGGGGTTAAGGCGGAGACCCAGTACTTC
TRBV7-3	few	TRBD2	TRBJ2-6	19	CASSLTTLAGASGANVLTF	TGTGCCAGCAGCTTAACGACACTAGCGGGAGCTAGTGGGGCCAACGTCCTGACTTTC
TRBV19	few	.	TRBJ1-5	14	CASSFREPNQPQHF	TGTGCCAGTAGTTTCCGGGAGCCAAATCAGCCCCAGCATTTT